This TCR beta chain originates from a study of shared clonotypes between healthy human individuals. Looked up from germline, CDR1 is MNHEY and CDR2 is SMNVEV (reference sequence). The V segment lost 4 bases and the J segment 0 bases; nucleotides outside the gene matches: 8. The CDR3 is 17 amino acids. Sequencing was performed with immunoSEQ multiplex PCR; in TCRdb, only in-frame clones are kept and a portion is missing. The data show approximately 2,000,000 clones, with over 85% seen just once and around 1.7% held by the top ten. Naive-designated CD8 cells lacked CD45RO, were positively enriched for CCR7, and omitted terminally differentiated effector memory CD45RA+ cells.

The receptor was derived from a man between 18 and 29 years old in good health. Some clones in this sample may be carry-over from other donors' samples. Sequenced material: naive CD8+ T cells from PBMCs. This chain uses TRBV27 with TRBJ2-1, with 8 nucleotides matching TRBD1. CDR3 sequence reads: CASSSDTGGSSYNEQFF. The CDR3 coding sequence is TGTGCCAGCAGTTCCGATACAGGGGGGAGCTCCTACAATGAGCAGTTCTTC.